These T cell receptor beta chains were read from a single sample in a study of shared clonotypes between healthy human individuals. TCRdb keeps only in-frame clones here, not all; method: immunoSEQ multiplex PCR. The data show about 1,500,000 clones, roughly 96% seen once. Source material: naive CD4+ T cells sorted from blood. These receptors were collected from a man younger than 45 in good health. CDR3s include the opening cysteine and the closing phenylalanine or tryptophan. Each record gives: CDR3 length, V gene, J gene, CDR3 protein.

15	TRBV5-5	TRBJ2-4	CASSFPGLAQNIQYF
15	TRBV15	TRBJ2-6	CATSKEGAGANVLTF
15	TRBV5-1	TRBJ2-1	CASRGTGTIYNEQFF
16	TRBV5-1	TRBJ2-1	CASSLEASGYYNEQFF
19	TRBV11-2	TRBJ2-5	CASSLDSLAGGNLRETQYF
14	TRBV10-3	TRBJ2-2	CAISPGLITGELFF
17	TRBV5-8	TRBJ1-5	CASSADRSWGSNQPQHF
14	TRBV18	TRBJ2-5	CASSPRQGSETQYF
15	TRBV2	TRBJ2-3	CASSTGTSGTDTQYF
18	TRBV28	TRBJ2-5	CASSFHIPAGGPQETQYF
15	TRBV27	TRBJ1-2	CASSPLGRETTDYTF
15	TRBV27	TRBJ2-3	CASSSPSGITDTQYF
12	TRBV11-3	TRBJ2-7	CASSLDTREQYF
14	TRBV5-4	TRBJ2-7	CASSFGGRSYEQYF
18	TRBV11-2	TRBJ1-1	CASSLGLGTPRTSTEAFF
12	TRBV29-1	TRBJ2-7	CSVLAEAYEQYF
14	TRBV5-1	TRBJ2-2	CASSFSTDTGELFF
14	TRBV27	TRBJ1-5	CASGHGDSNQPQHF
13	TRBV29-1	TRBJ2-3	CSVHQGVTDTQYF
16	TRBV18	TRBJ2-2	CASSPGRGGNTGELFF
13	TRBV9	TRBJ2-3	CASSVEARDTQYF
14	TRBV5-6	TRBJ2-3	CASSLGASTDTQYF
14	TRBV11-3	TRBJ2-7	CASSHSGRPYEQYF
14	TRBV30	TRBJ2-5	CAWRSPPTGETQYF
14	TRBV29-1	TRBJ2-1	CSVASLLRDNEQFF
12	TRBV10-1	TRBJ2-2	CASARNTGELFF
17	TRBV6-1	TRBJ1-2	CASSEQTGLAWFYGYTF
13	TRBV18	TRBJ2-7	CASSRDETYEQYF
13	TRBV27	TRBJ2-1	CASSWLGDNEQFF
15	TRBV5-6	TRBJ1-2	CASSLRQTRYYGYTF
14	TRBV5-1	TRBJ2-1	CASTPDGSYNEQFF
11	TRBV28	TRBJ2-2	CASLDRNLLFF
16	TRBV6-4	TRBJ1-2	CASSDGPLGEGGGYTF
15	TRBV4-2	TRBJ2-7	CASSQGTFGTYEQYF
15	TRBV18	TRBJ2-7	CASSPRGQPSYEQYF
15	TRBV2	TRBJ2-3	CASSELAGGPGTQYF
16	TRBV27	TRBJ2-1	CASSLIAGMIYNEQFF
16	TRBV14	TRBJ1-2	CASSQGKGDSPYGYTF
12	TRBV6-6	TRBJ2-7	CASRGLAYEQYF
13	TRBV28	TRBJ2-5	CASERGLAETQYF
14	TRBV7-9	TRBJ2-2	CASSSSGSTGELFF
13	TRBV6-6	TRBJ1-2	CASSGGRNYGYTF
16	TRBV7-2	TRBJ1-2	CASSLALGGDLSGYTF
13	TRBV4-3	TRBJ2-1	CASSHERTGLQFF
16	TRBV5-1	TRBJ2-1	CASSFEPGQGTGEQFF
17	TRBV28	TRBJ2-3	CASSPSGPGIFTDTQYF
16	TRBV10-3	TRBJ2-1	CAISDPTGSSYNEQFF